This T cell receptor beta chain was recovered during a study of patients and donors after allogeneic stem cell transplantation. Each CDR3 protein is one row after TCRdb ran MiXCR on the RT-PCR reads. The sample carries roughly 960,000 distinct CDR3 sequences, approximately 18% recorded once. This clonotype was seen more than once but under ten times. This CDR3 comprises 14 residues. Trimming cost V 0 bases and J 7 bases, with 9 bases left between them. The V gene's germline CDR1 is ENHRY and CDR2 SYGVKD. This TCR was recovered from a human donor who was either an allogeneic HSCT recipient or a stem cell or donor lymphocyte infusion donor (not recorded which). It is not recorded whose cells these are; they may come from a transplant donor. The sample comprised blood, either unsorted or a sorted T cell fraction (not recorded which). This chain joins TRBV10-3 and TRBJ2-2, with D unclear. CDR3 residues: CAISESTGFGELFF. As DNA, the CDR3 is TGTGCCATCAGTGAGTCGACCGGGTTCGGGGAGCTGTTTTTT.